These 4 T cell receptor beta chains were all obtained from the same sample, sequenced in a study of cytomegalovirus exposure and HLA in healthy donors. Primers included in the PCR were 60 Vbeta and 13 Jbeta primers. Clones were sequenced by immunoSEQ multiplex PCR, and TCRdb holds only the in-frame ones, with some missing. The repertoire holds fewer than 200,000 clones, with 75% to 80% as singletons. Input material: PBMCs. The receptors derive from a middle-aged man in good health and CMV-seropositive.

The gene calls are TRBV5-1 and TRBJ2-7, with 8 positions matching TRBD2. Germline V gene lookup returns CDR1 SGHRS and CDR2 YFSETQ. V shed 0 bases, J shed 2 bases, and the junction held 7 bases outside the gene matches. This CDR3 region has 16 residues. In DNA form, the CDR3 reads TGCGCCAGCAGCTTGGCCGGAAGCGGGAGTCCCTACGAGCAGTACTTC. Amino acids: CASSLAGSGSPYEQYF.

This clone has just one count. This chain uses TRBV5-1 with TRBJ2-3; 9 bases agree with TRBD2. The V gene's germline CDR1 is SGHRS and CDR2 YFSETQ. The CDR3 has 15 amino acids. Germline trimming cut 4 bases from V and 0 bases from J; bases unmatched to any gene: 3. CDR3 sequence reads: CASSAGGASTDTQYF. The CDR3 DNA sequence: TGCGCCAGCAGCGCGGGAGGGGCTAGCACAGATACGCAGTATTTT.

This sequence joins TRBV10-2 and TRBJ1-5; TRBD1 matches at 7 bases. V lost 3 bases and J lost 0; bases outside the gene matches: 5. The CDR3 has 16 residues. Germline V gene lookup returns CDR1 WSHSY and CDR2 SAAADI. The CDR3 nucleotides read TGCGCCAGCAGTGATGGACAGGCATTTAGCAATCAGCCCCAGCATTTT. This sequence encodes CASSDGQAFSNQPQHF.

The chain carries TRBV2 and TRBJ1-1, with D tentatively TRBD1 (6 bases). Germline CDR1 reads SNHLY; CDR2 reads FYNNEI. V lost 0 bases and J 6 bases, leaving 17 bases between the germline ends. The CDR3 is 16 residues long. CDR3 residues: CASSEALGASSPEAFF. The CDR3 coding sequence is TGTGCCAGCAGTGAAGCGCTGGGGGCCTCTAGCCCTGAAGCTTTCTTT. Drawing the rest from reference TRBV2 and TRBJ1-1, the complete variable domain is EPEVTQTPSHQVTQMGQEVILRCVPISNHLYFYWYRQILGQKVEFLVSFYNNEISEKSEIFDDQFSVERPDGSNFTLKIRSTKLEDSAMYFCASSEALGASSPEAFFGQGTRLTVV.